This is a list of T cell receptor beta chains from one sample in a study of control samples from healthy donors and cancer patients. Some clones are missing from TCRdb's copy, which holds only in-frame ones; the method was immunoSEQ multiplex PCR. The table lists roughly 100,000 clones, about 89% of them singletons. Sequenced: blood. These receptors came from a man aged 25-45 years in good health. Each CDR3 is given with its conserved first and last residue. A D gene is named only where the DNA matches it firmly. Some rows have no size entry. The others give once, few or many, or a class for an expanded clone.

CDR3 DNA: TGTGCCAGCAGTCGGACTAGCGAAACCGGGGAGCTGTTTTTT; CDR3 protein: CASSRTSETGELFF; D gene: TRBD2; V gene: TRBV6-4; J gene: TRBJ2-2; clone size: NA
CDR3 DNA: TGTGCCAGCAGTTACGTCCCCCTCAGGGATGAGCACGAGCAGTACTTC; CDR3 protein: CASSYVPLRDEHEQYF; D gene: NA; V gene: TRBV6-6; J gene: TRBJ2-7; clone size: NA
CDR3 DNA: TGTGCCAGCGGTTCGCGGATAATAGATACGCAGTATTTT; CDR3 protein: CASGSRIIDTQYF; D gene: NA; V gene: TRBV2; J gene: TRBJ2-3; clone size: NA
CDR3 DNA: TGTGCCAGCAGCCTACGGGGACACGAGCAGTACTTC; CDR3 protein: CASSLRGHEQYF; D gene: NA; V gene: TRBV28; J gene: TRBJ2-7; clone size: once
CDR3 DNA: TGTGCCAGCAGTGATATAGCGGGAGGCACAGATACGCAGTATTTT; CDR3 protein: CASSDIAGGTDTQYF; D gene: TRBD2; V gene: TRBV6-4; J gene: TRBJ2-3; clone size: NA
CDR3 DNA: TGTGCCAGCAGTTACTCGACTAGCGGGGGGGCGAACACCGGGGAGCTGTTTTTT; CDR3 protein: CASSYSTSGGANTGELFF; D gene: TRBD2; V gene: TRBV6-2/TRBV6-3; J gene: TRBJ2-2; clone size: few
CDR3 DNA: TGCGCCAGCAGCTTGGAGGGGGCGAGCACAGATACGCAGTATTTT; CDR3 protein: CASSLEGASTDTQYF; D gene: TRBD1; V gene: TRBV5-1; J gene: TRBJ2-3; clone size: NA
CDR3 DNA: TGCGCCAGCAGCTTAGACAGGGTTTACACTGAAGCTTTCTTT; CDR3 protein: CASSLDRVYTEAFF; D gene: TRBD1; V gene: TRBV5-1; J gene: TRBJ1-1; clone size: NA
CDR3 DNA: TGTGCCAGCAGCGTAGAGTGGGGACTAGCCGTTGACATTCAGTACTTC; CDR3 protein: CASSVEWGLAVDIQYF; D gene: TRBD2; V gene: TRBV9; J gene: TRBJ2-4; clone size: NA
CDR3 DNA: TGTGCCAGCAGTGAAGGGACAGGGTTTGAAAAACTGTTTTTT; CDR3 protein: CASSEGTGFEKLFF; D gene: TRBD1; V gene: TRBV6-1; J gene: TRBJ1-4; clone size: NA
CDR3 DNA: TGCAGTGCTAGTACGGGACTAGCGGGAGGGCCCCTTGATATAGAGTACTTC; CDR3 protein: CSASTGLAGGPLDIEYF; D gene: TRBD2; V gene: TRBV20-1; J gene: TRBJ2-7; clone size: NA
CDR3 DNA: TGTGCCAGCAGTGATGCCAGCGGGAGGAGCCATGAGCAGTTCTTC; CDR3 protein: CASSDASGRSHEQFF; D gene: TRBD2; V gene: TRBV2; J gene: TRBJ2-1; clone size: NA
CDR3 DNA: TGTGCCAGCAGTCGGACGGTTTGGGGCTACACCTTC; CDR3 protein: CASSRTVWGYTF; D gene: NA; V gene: TRBV14; J gene: TRBJ1-2; clone size: NA
CDR3 DNA: TGTGCCAGCAGCGTATTAAGCCAGGATGAAAAACTGTTTTTT; CDR3 protein: CASSVLSQDEKLFF; D gene: NA; V gene: TRBV9; J gene: TRBJ1-4; clone size: NA
CDR3 DNA: TGTGCCAGCACATCCACAGGGGACTACAATGAGCAGTTCTTC; CDR3 protein: CASTSTGDYNEQFF; D gene: TRBD1; V gene: TRBV27; J gene: TRBJ2-1; clone size: NA
CDR3 DNA: TGTGCCAGCAGCTTAATGGATGGGGTCTACACCTTC; CDR3 protein: CASSLMDGVYTF; D gene: NA; V gene: TRBV7-6; J gene: TRBJ1-2; clone size: NA
CDR3 DNA: TGCAGTGCTAGATCTGTCTATGGCTACACCTTC; CDR3 protein: CSARSVYGYTF; D gene: NA; V gene: TRBV20-1; J gene: TRBJ1-2; clone size: NA
CDR3 DNA: TGTGCCAGCAGCCCCGGACAGGGACATTCACCCCTCCACTTT; CDR3 protein: CASSPGQGHSPLHF; D gene: TRBD1; V gene: TRBV5-5; J gene: TRBJ1-6; clone size: once
CDR3 DNA: TGCGCCAGCAGCAGCGCCCCCCAGGGGACAGGCTCTGGGGCCAACGTCCTGACTTTC; CDR3 protein: CASSSAPQGTGSGANVLTF; D gene: TRBD1; V gene: TRBV5-1; J gene: TRBJ2-6; clone size: NA
CDR3 DNA: TGTGCCAGCAGTTACTCGGTCTTTGGAGACAGCTATGGCTACACCTTC; CDR3 protein: CASSYSVFGDSYGYTF; D gene: NA; V gene: TRBV6-5; J gene: TRBJ1-2; clone size: few
CDR3 DNA: TGTGCCAGCAGCGGCGCTACTACAGGGTCGTTTGGACAGTACTTC; CDR3 protein: CASSGATTGSFGQYF; D gene: NA; V gene: TRBV6-2/TRBV6-3; J gene: TRBJ2-4; clone size: NA
CDR3 DNA: TGTGCCAGTAGTGCTAGCGAGGGCAATGAGCAGTTCTTC; CDR3 protein: CASSASEGNEQFF; D gene: NA; V gene: TRBV19; J gene: TRBJ2-1; clone size: NA
CDR3 DNA: TGTGCCACCAGCAAGACCCGGGTCAATTCACCCCTCCACTTT; CDR3 protein: CATSKTRVNSPLHF; D gene: NA; V gene: TRBV15; J gene: TRBJ1-6; clone size: NA
CDR3 DNA: TGCGCCAGCAGCCAAGCGTTCCGCAATTCTAACTATGGCTACACCTTC; CDR3 protein: CASSQAFRNSNYGYTF; D gene: NA; V gene: TRBV4-1; J gene: TRBJ1-2; clone size: NA
CDR3 DNA: TGTGCCAGTAGTATCCAGGGAACTTCACCCCTCCACTTT; CDR3 protein: CASSIQGTSPLHF; D gene: NA; V gene: TRBV19; J gene: TRBJ1-6; clone size: NA
CDR3 DNA: TGTGCCAGTAGTATAACAGGGACCATTTACAATGAGCAGTTCTTC; CDR3 protein: CASSITGTIYNEQFF; D gene: NA; V gene: TRBV19; J gene: TRBJ2-1; clone size: NA
CDR3 DNA: TGTGCCAGCAGCGTAACGGGCCAGAGCTATGGCTACACCTTC; CDR3 protein: CASSVTGQSYGYTF; D gene: NA; V gene: TRBV9; J gene: TRBJ1-2; clone size: NA
CDR3 DNA: TGTGCCAGCAGTTTACGTCTAGCGAGATCGGAGGGGCGCGGTGAAAAACTGTTTTTT; CDR3 protein: CASSLRLARSEGRGEKLFF; D gene: NA; V gene: TRBV28; J gene: TRBJ1-4; clone size: few
CDR3 DNA: TGTGCCAGCACCCAGGGGGCTGGAAACACCATATATTTT; CDR3 protein: CASTQGAGNTIYF; D gene: TRBD1; V gene: TRBV7-8; J gene: TRBJ1-3; clone size: NA
CDR3 DNA: TGCGCCAGCAGCCAAGTACCACAGGGGCTGATCACCGGGGAGCTGTTTTTT; CDR3 protein: CASSQVPQGLITGELFF; D gene: TRBD1; V gene: TRBV4-1; J gene: TRBJ2-2; clone size: NA
CDR3 DNA: TGTGCCAGCAGTGAGTCGGCAAGCTATGGCTACACCTTC; CDR3 protein: CASSESASYGYTF; D gene: NA; V gene: TRBV6-1; J gene: TRBJ1-2; clone size: once
CDR3 DNA: TGCGCCAGCAGCCAAGATCCAGGTTCACCCCTCCACTTT; CDR3 protein: CASSQDPGSPLHF; D gene: NA; V gene: TRBV4-1; J gene: TRBJ1-6; clone size: NA
CDR3 DNA: TGTGCCAGCAGTGATTCTTTAACAGGGAGCTCCTACGAGCAGTACTTC; CDR3 protein: CASSDSLTGSSYEQYF; D gene: NA; V gene: TRBV25-1; J gene: TRBJ2-7; clone size: once